This entry concerns a single T cell receptor beta chain. The antigen remains undetermined. TCRdb reprocessed the 5' RACE reads with MiXCR, giving one entry per CDR3 protein. This table holds roughly 200,000 distinct CDR3 sequences, under 20% found once. The CDR3 runs to 17 residues. V was pared by 1 base and J by 0 bases, with 15 bases between. Germline V gene data show CDR1 as MGHRA and CDR2 as YSYEKL. This sample stems from a study of T-cell memory formation after mild COVID-19. General study results and limits: Clones that shrank (day 15 to 85) were balanced CD4/CD8, whereas later expanders leaned CD4+. Mainly CM and EM harbored the contracting CD4+ clones; mainly EMRA harbored the CD8+ ones.

The J gene is TRBJ1-2, the V gene TRBV4-1; TRBD1 might be the D (5 bases). The sequence was collected from an adult woman who had mild COVID-19 (a few samples of this study predate the infection). Cell type and time point are not known. Sequences were obtained from PBMCs or a T cell subset sorted from them (not recorded which). The CDR3 here is CASSQGPGRGTNYGYTF. The CDR3 DNA is TGCGCCAGCAGCCAAGGGCCTGGGAGGGGAACTAACTATGGCTACACCTTC.